This T cell receptor beta chain is from a study of cytomegalovirus exposure and HLA in healthy donors. With respect to this clone: Its antigen is currently unknown.

With 60 Vbeta and 13 Jbeta primers, the PCR was carried out. This table comes from immunoSEQ multiplex PCR, and its TCRdb copy is limited to in-frame clones, with some not included. The sample yields roughly 200,000 clones, 75% to 90% seen once. Germline CDR1 MNHNS, CDR2 SASEGT. The CDR3 runs to 11 residues. Study conclusions and caveats: The study found most TCR sequences rare, yet found some public TCRs in many donors.

Sequencing was done on a sample of PBMCs. The source is a woman in her twenties or thirties in good health and CMV-seronegative. The V gene is TRBV6-1, the J gene TRBJ2-5; D unresolved. The end of the DNA is better explained by TRBJ2-7, so the J call may be wrong. The CDR3 loop reads CASSEASEQYF. In DNA form, the CDR3 reads TGTGCCAGCAGTGAAGCGTCCGAGCAGTACTTC.